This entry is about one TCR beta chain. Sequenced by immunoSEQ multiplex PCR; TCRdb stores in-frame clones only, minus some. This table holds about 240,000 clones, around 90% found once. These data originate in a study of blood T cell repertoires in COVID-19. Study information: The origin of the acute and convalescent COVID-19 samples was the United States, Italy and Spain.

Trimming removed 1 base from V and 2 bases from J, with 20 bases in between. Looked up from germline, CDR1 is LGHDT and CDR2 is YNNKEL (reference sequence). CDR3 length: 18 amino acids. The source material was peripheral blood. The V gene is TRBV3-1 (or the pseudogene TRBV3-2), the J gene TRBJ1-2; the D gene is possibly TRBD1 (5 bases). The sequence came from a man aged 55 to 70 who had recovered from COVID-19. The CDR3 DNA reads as TGTGCCAGCAGCCAAGGATTGACAGCGAAAGAACGCAACTATGGCTACACCTTC. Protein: CASSQGLTAKERNYGYTF.